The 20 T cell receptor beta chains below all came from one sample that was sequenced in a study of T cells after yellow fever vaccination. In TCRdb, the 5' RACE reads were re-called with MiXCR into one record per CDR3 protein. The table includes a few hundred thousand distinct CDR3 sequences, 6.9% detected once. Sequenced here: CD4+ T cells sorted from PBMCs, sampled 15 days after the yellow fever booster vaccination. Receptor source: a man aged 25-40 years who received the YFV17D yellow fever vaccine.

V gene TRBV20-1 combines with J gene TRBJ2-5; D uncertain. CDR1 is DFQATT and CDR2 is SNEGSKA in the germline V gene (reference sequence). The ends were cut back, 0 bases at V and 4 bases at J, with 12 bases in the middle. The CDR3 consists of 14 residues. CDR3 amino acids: CSARDGPWGETQYF. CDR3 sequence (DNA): TGCAGTGCTAGAGATGGGCCGTGGGGAGAGACCCAGTACTTC.

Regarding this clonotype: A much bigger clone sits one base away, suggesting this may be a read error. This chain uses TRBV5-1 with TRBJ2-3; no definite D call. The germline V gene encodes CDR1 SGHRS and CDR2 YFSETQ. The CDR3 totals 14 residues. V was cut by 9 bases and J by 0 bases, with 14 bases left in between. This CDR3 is CATAMVTSTDTQYF. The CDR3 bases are TGCGCCACGGCTATGGTAACTAGCACAGATACGCAGTATTTT.

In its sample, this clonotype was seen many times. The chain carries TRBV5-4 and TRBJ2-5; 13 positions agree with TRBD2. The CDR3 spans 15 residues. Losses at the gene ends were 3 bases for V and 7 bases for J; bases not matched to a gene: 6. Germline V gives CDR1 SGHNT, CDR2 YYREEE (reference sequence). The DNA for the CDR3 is TGTGCCAGCAGCTACACCACTAGCGGGAGGGCGACCCAGTACTTC. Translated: CASSYTTSGRATQYF. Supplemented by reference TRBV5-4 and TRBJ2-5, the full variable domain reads ETGVTQSPTHLIKTRGQQVTLRCSSQSGHNTVSWYQQALGQGPQFIFQYYREEENGRGNFPPRFSGLQFPNYSSELNVNALELDDSALYLCASSYTTSGRATQYFGPGTRLLVL.

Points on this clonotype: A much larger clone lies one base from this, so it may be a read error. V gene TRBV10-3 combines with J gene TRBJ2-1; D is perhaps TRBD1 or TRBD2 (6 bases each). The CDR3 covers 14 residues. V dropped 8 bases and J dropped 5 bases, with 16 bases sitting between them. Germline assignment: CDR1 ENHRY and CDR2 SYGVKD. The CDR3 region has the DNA TGTGCCATCCGCTGGGGGGCTACAGACAATGAGCAGTTCTTC. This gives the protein CAIRWGATDNEQFF.

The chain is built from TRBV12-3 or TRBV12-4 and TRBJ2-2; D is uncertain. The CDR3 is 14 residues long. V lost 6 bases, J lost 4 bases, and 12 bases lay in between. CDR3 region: CASSLLFGTGELFF. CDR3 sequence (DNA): TGTGCCAGCAGCCTCCTGTTTGGCACCGGGGAGCTGTTTTTT.

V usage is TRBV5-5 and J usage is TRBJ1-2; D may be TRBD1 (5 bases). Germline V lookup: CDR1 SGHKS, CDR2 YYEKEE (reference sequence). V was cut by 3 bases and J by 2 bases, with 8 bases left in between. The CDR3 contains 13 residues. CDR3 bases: TGTGCCAGCAGCTCCCGACAGAACTATGGCTACACCTTC. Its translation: CASSSRQNYGYTF.

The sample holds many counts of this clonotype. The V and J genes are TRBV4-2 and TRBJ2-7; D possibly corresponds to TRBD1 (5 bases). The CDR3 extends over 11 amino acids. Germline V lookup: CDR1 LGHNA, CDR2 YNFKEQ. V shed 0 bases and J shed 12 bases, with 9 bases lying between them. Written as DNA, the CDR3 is TGTGCCAGCAGCCAAGAAGGGGTACCGTACTTC. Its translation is CASSQEGVPYF.

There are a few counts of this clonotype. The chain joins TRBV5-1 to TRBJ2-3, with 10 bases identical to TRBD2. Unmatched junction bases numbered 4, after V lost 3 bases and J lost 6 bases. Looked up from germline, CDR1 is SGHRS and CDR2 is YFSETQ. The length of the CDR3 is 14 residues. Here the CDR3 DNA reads TGCGCCAGCAGCTCGGGACTAGCGTTGGATACGCAGTATTTT. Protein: CASSSGLALDTQYF.

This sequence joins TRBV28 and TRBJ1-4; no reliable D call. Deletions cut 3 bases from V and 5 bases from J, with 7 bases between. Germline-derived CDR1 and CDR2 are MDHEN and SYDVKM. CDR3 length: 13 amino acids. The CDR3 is CASSFWANEKLFF. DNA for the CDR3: TGTGCCAGCAGTTTTTGGGCGAATGAAAAACTGTTTTTT.

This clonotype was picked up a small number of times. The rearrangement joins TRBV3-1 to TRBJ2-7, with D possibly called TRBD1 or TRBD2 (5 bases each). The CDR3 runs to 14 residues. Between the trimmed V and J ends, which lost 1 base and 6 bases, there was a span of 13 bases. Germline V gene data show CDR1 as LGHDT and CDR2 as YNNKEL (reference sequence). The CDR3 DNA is TGTGCCAGCAGCCAAGTTCGAGGGGCGAGCGAGCAGTACTTC. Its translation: CASSQVRGASEQYF.

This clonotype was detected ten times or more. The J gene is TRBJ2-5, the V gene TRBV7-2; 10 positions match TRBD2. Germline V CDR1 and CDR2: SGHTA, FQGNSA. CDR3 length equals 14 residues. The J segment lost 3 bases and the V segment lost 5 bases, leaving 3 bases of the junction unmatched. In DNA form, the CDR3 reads TGTGCCAGCAGCCCAGGACTAGCGGAAGAGACCCAGTACTTC. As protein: CASSPGLAEETQYF.

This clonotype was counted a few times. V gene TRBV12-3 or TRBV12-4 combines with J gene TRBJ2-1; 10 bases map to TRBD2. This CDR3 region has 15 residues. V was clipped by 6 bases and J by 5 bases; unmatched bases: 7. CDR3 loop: CASREGAGGDNEQFF. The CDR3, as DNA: TGTGCCAGCAGGGAGGGAGCGGGAGGGGACAATGAGCAGTTCTTC.

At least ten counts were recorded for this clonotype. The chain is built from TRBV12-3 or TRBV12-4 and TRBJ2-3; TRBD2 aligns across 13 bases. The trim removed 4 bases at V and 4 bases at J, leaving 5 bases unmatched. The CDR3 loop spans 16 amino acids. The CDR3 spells CASSSGLAGVSDTQYF. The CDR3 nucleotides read TGTGCCAGCAGTTCAGGACTAGCGGGAGTATCAGATACGCAGTATTTT.

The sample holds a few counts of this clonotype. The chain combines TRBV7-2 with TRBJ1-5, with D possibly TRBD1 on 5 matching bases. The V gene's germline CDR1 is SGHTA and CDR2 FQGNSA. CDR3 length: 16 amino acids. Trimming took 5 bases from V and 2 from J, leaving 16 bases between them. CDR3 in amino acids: CASSPQVLGGNQPQHF. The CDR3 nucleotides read TGTGCCAGCAGCCCACAGGTCCTTGGGGGCAATCAGCCCCAGCATTTT. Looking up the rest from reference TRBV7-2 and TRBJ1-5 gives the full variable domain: GAGVSQSPSNKVTEKGKDVELRCDPISGHTALYWYRQSLGQGLEFLIYFQGNSAPDKSGLPSDRFSAERTGGSVSTLTIQRTQQEDSAVYLCASSPQVLGGNQPQHFGDGTRLSIL.

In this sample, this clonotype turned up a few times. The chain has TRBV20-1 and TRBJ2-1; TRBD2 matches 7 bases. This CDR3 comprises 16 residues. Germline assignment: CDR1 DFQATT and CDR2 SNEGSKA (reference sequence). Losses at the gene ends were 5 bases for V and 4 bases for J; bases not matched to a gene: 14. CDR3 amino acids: CSAPAGEAISYNEQFF. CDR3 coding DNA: TGCAGTGCTCCCGCGGGAGAGGCCATTTCATACAATGAGCAGTTCTTC.

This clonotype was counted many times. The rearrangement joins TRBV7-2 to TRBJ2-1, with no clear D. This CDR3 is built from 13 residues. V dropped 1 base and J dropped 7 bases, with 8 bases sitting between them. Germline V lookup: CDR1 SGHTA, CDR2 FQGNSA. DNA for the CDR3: TGTGCCAGCAGCTTAGGGCTACGGAATGAGCAGTTCTTC. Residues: CASSLGLRNEQFF.

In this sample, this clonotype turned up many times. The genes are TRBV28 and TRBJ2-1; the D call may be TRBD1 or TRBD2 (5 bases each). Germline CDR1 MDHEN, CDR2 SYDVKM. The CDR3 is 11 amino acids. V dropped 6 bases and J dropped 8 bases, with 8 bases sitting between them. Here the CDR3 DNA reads TGTGCCAGCAGGCTGGGGGATGAGCAGTTCTTC. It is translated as CASRLGDEQFF.

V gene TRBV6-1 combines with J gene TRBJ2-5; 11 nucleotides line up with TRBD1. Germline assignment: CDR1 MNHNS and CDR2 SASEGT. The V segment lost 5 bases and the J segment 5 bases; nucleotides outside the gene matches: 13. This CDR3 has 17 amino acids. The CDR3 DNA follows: TGTGCCAGCAGTCCCTTTTGGACAGGGGGCGCCCAGGAGACCCAGTACTTC. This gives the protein CASSPFWTGGAQETQYF.

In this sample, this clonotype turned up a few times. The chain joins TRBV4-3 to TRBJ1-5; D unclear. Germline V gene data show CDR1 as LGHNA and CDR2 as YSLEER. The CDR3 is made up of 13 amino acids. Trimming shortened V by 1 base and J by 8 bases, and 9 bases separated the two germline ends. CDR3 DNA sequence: TGCGCCAGCAGCCAAGGGAAGGGCAAGCCCCAGCATTTT. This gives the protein CASSQGKGKPQHF.

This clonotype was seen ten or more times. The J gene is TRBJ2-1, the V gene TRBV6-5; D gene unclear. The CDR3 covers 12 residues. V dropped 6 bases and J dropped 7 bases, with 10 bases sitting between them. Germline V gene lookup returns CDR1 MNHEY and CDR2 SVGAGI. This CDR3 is CASRKAGNEQFF. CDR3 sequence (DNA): TGTGCCAGCAGAAAGGCCGGGAATGAGCAGTTCTTC.